Shown below are 31 T cell receptor beta chains from a single sample sequenced in a study of vaccination effects on CD4 cells after COVID-19. The antigens these receptors bind are not known. Culturing for 10 days preceded CD4+ T cell isolation. Repertoires were generated with immunoSEQ multiplex PCR, while TCRdb's copy carries only in-frame clones and drops some. Found here are around 40,000 clones, approximately 67% of them singletons; the top ten hold around 4.4%. This specimen consisted of CD4+ T cells from PBMCs cultured without peptide, obtained before COVID-19 vaccination. These receptors came from a human donor who received a COVID-19 vaccine.

This chain connects TRBV19 to TRBJ2-1, with TRBD1 identical over 10 bases. Germline CDR1 LNHDA, CDR2 SQIVND (reference sequence). The CDR3 spans 13 residues. The V and J ends lost 7 bases and 7 bases, in that order; junction bases with no gene match: 4. The DNA for the CDR3 is TGTGCCAGTACCCGACAGGGGGCAAATGAGCAGTTCTTC. Residues: CASTRQGANEQFF.

This clone has only a few counts. The V call is TRBV10-1, the J call TRBJ1-2; D is uncertain. CDR1 and CDR2 (germline): WNHNN, SYGVQD (reference sequence). V lost 0 bases and J lost 10, with 9 bases in between. The CDR3 has 12 amino acids. CDR3 sequence (DNA): TGCGCCAGCAGTGAGTCGACGAGGCCCTACACCTTC. Protein product: CASSESTRPYTF.

V gene TRBV5-1 combines with J gene TRBJ1-2; tentative D call: TRBD1 (5 bases). Germline-derived CDR1 and CDR2 are SGHRS and YFSETQ. CDR3 size: 12 residues. The germline V and J ends were trimmed by 0 bases and 8 bases, with 8 bases remaining between them. The CDR3 here is CASSLARDGYTF. DNA of the CDR3: TGCGCCAGCAGCTTGGCCCGGGACGGCTACACCTTC.

The rearrangement links TRBV5-1 to TRBJ2-5, with a possible D match to TRBD2 (6 bases). CDR3 length: 17 residues. Between the trimmed V and J ends, which lost 3 bases and 1 base, there was a span of 19 bases. The germline CDR1 and CDR2 sequences are SGHRS and YFSETQ. The CDR3 sequence: CASSSLPGLNIQETQYF. The DNA of the CDR3 is TGCGCCAGCAGCTCGTTACCGGGACTTAATATCCAAGAGACCCAGTACTTC.

This sequence joins TRBV12-5 and TRBJ2-1; TRBD2 matches at 12 bases. CDR3 size: 17 residues. The V gene's germline CDR1 is LGHNT and CDR2 FRNRAP. The ends lost 5 bases at V and 9 bases at J; junction bases unmatched: 14. CDR3 DNA sequence: TGTGCTAGTGGTCTCCGGGCTAGCGGGGGGGCCGTGGGTGAGCAGTTCTTC. As protein: CASGLRASGGAVGEQFF.

This clone has just a few counts. One end of the junction fails to match germline, which may point to a read error. CDR3 residues: CASRLEETQYF. The CDR3 DNA reads as TGTGCCAGCAGGTTAGAGGAGACCCAGTACTTC. This chain links TRBV7-9 with TRBJ2-5, with D uncertain. There are 11 residues in the CDR3. CDR1 and CDR2 (germline): SEHNR, FQNEAQ (reference sequence).

The gene calls are TRBV19 and TRBJ1-1; D gene unclear. This CDR3 is 11 amino acids long. Trimming removed 6 bases at V and 7 bases at J, with 9 bases between. The V gene's germline CDR1 is LNHDA and CDR2 SQIVND (reference sequence). CDR3 loop: CASRIRDEAFF. CDR3 DNA: TGTGCCAGTAGGATCCGGGATGAAGCTTTCTTT.

The sample holds a few counts of this clone. The chain employs TRBV4-1 and TRBJ2-2, with 8 bases that match TRBD2. The CDR3 length is 18 residues. Unmatched junction bases numbered 12, after V lost 1 base and J lost 5 bases. The germline V gene encodes CDR1 MGHRA and CDR2 YSYEKL. CDR3 sequence reads: CASSQVGRRGGMTGELFF. CDR3 nucleotides: TGCGCCAGCAGCCAAGTAGGGAGACGGGGGGGCATGACCGGGGAGCTGTTTTTT.

The chain couples TRBV12-3 or TRBV12-4 to TRBJ2-3; D gene uncertain. The CDR3 is 12 residues long. Trimming cost V 2 bases and J 8 bases, with 8 bases left between them. CDR3 DNA: TGTGCCAGCAGTTTATTTGACCTTACGCAGTATTTT. Translation: CASSLFDLTQYF.

This sequence joins TRBV5-6 and TRBJ2-4, with unresolved D. Germline V gives CDR1 SGHDT, CDR2 YYEEEE. The CDR3 consists of 15 residues. Between the trimmed V and J ends, which lost 0 bases and 0 bases, there was a span of 7 bases. CDR3 coding DNA: TGTGCCAGCAGCTTGGCAGGAACAGCCAAAAACATTCAGTACTTC. As protein: CASSLAGTAKNIQYF.

This clone came up a few times. The V and J genes are TRBV27 and TRBJ1-6; D is unresolved. CDR1 is MNHEY and CDR2 is SMNVEV in the germline V gene (reference sequence). The CDR3 is made up of 13 amino acids. Trimming took off 4 bases at V and 10 bases at J, with 11 bases between the two ends. CDR3 loop: CASSSALPSPLHF. CDR3 coding DNA: TGTGCCAGCAGTTCAGCTCTGCCATCACCCCTCCACTTT.

The J gene is TRBJ2-5, the V gene TRBV3-1 (or the pseudogene TRBV3-2), with TRBD2 as a possible D gene (5 bases). Germline V gives CDR1 LGHDT, CDR2 YNNKEL (reference sequence). The CDR3 runs 15 residues. V shed 0 bases and J shed 5 bases, with 13 bases lying between them. The CDR3 reads CASSQDGLPFETQYF. The CDR3 DNA sequence: TGTGCCAGCAGCCAAGACGGACTGCCGTTTGAGACCCAGTACTTC.

This rearrangement joins TRBV19 to TRBJ1-1; D is uncertain. The germline gives CDR1 LNHDA, CDR2 SQIVND (reference sequence). Trimming took 4 bases from V and 1 from J, leaving 1 base between them. The CDR3 consists of 11 residues. DNA of the CDR3: TGTGCCAGTAGTAAGAACACTGAAGCTTTCTTT. It specifies CASSKNTEAFF.

V gene TRBV5-4 combines with J gene TRBJ2-2; 8 bases align to TRBD1. Germline values: CDR1 SGHNT, CDR2 YYREEE (reference sequence). Unmatched junction bases numbered 6, after V lost 4 bases and J lost 7 bases. The CDR3 is 14 amino acids. CDR3 coding DNA: TGTGCCAGCAGCCCAGGGGGCTCGTACGGGGAGCTGTTTTTT. Translation: CASSPGGSYGELFF. Full variable domain (remainder filled in from reference TRBV5-4 and TRBJ2-2): ETGVTQSPTHLIKTRGQQVTLRCSSQSGHNTVSWYQQALGQGPQFIFQYYREEENGRGNFPPRFSGLQFPNYSSELNVNALELDDSALYLCASSPGGSYGELFFGEGSRLTVL.

Only a few counts were recorded for this clone. The chain joins TRBV6-5 to TRBJ2-7, with TRBD2 matching over 13 bases. CDR1 and CDR2 from the germline V gene are MNHEY and SVGAGI. The CDR3 is made up of 15 amino acids. With V trimmed by 6 bases and J by 3 bases, 5 bases remained unmatched. CDR3 DNA: TGTGCCAGCAGATCACTAGCGGGAGGGCACTACGAGCAGTACTTC. Translation: CASRSLAGGHYEQYF.

The rearrangement joins TRBV27 to TRBJ2-2; 8 positions match TRBD2. Looked up from germline, CDR1 is MNHEY and CDR2 is SMNVEV (reference sequence). The CDR3 has 19 amino acids. After removal of 5 bases from V and 3 bases from J, the junction contained 17 bases not matched to a gene. CDR3 in amino acids: CASSRESSGPTTYTGELFF. CDR3 bases: TGTGCCAGCAGTCGTGAATCTAGCGGGCCGACTACTTACACCGGGGAGCTGTTTTTT.

This chain links TRBV11-1 with TRBJ1-1; D unresolved. Germline CDR1 SGHAT, CDR2 FQDESV (reference sequence). CDR3 size: 14 residues. V gave up 3 bases and J gave up 4 bases, with 12 bases separating them. The CDR3 coding sequence is TGTGCCAGCAGCTTTTCGTGGGTCGGCACTGAAGCTTTCTTT. Its protein is CASSFSWVGTEAFF.

This clone was counted a single time. This chain uses TRBV3-1 (or the pseudogene TRBV3-2) with TRBJ2-1; 9 bases agree with TRBD2. There are 16 residues in the CDR3. V dropped 0 bases and J dropped 5; count of bases not matched to a gene: 5. CDR1 is LGHDT and CDR2 is YNNKEL in the germline V gene (reference sequence). Here the CDR3 DNA reads TGTGCCAGCAGCCAAGATCTCCTAGCGGGGAACAATGAGCAGTTCTTC. This translates into CASSQDLLAGNNEQFF.

This clone came up a few times. The chain employs TRBV7-6 and TRBJ2-7; maybe TRBD2 (7 bases). The germline CDR1 and CDR2 sequences are SGHVS and FNYEAQ. Trimming left V 5 bases short and J 4 bases short, with 18 bases between. The CDR3 runs 15 residues. For the CDR3, the DNA is TGTGCCAGCAGCCACGGGGGGCTCCGCCGATACGAGCAGTACTTC. Translated: CASSHGGLRRYEQYF.

The V call is TRBV11-3, the J call TRBJ2-1; D perhaps matches TRBD1 (6 bases). The CDR3 covers 18 residues. Germline V CDR1 and CDR2: SGHNT, YENEEA. Trimming stripped 0 bases from V and 0 bases from J, with 15 bases between. This CDR3 reads CASSLDHGGSTSYNEQFF. Here the CDR3 DNA reads TGTGCCAGCAGCTTAGACCATGGGGGCTCTACCTCCTACAATGAGCAGTTCTTC.

The gene calls are TRBV5-1 and TRBJ1-1; the D gene is possibly TRBD1 (5 bases). Germline CDR1 is SGHRS and CDR2 is YFSETQ. Trimming shortened V by 0 bases and J by 3 bases, and 24 bases separated the two germline ends. This CDR3 region has 19 residues. This CDR3 reads CASSLVGGGFIASDTEAFF. CDR3 sequence (DNA): TGCGCCAGCAGCTTGGTGGGGGGGGGATTCATCGCAAGTGACACTGAAGCTTTCTTT.

This clone has just a few counts. This sequence joins TRBV5-1 and TRBJ2-5, with D unresolved. CDR3 length: 15 amino acids. The germline gives CDR1 SGHRS, CDR2 YFSETQ. The germline V and J ends were trimmed by 2 bases and 2 bases, with 13 bases remaining between them. This chain's CDR3 is CASSFSGDRQETQYF. Here the CDR3 DNA reads TGCGCCAGCAGCTTTAGTGGGGATAGGCAAGAGACCCAGTACTTC.

The chain couples TRBV6-4 to TRBJ2-5; 12 nucleotides line up with TRBD2. J lost 2 bases, V lost 6 bases, and 4 bases had no gene match. Germline V gives CDR1 MRHNA, CDR2 SNTAGT. The length of the CDR3 is 15 residues. For the CDR3, the DNA is TGTGCCAGCAGCCGACTAGCGGGAGCGCAAGAGACCCAGTACTTC. Translation gives CASSRLAGAQETQYF.

The rearrangement links TRBV6-4 to TRBJ2-1, with TRBD2 matching 7 bases. There are 15 residues in the CDR3. CDR1 and CDR2 from the germline V gene are MRHNA and SNTAGT. The V and J ends lost 4 bases and 0 bases, in that order; junction bases with no gene match: 3. CDR3 DNA: TGTGCCAGCAGTGTGTTAGCGGGCTCCTACAATGAGCAGTTCTTC. Encoded protein: CASSVLAGSYNEQFF.

The chain combines TRBV15 with TRBJ2-1; maybe TRBD2 (5 bases). The CDR3 consists of 15 residues. Germline assignment: CDR1 LNHNV and CDR2 YYDKDF (reference sequence). V lost 0 bases to trimming and J lost 6 bases, with 12 bases between them. The CDR3 is CATSRDRRPTNEQFF. The CDR3 DNA is TGTGCCACCAGCAGAGATCGGAGGCCCACCAATGAGCAGTTCTTC.

This clone was picked up a small number of times. The chain has TRBV3-1 (or the pseudogene TRBV3-2) and TRBJ1-2; a possible D gene is TRBD1 (5 bases). This CDR3 is 16 amino acids long. V was cut by 5 bases and J by 0 bases, with 16 bases left in between. Germline assignment: CDR1 LGHDT and CDR2 YNNKEL (reference sequence). CDR3 sequence (DNA): TGTGCCAGCAGCTTAAAACGGGGCTCCTCTAACTATGGCTACACCTTC. Its translation: CASSLKRGSSNYGYTF.

The rearrangement uses TRBV6-5 and TRBJ1-5; the D gene is possibly TRBD1 (5 bases). This CDR3 contains 15 residues. The germline V gene encodes CDR1 MNHEY and CDR2 SVGAGI. V was cut by 8 bases and J by 3 bases, with 17 bases left in between. The CDR3 coding sequence is TGTGCCAGCCTCCTCGGGACTCACTCCAATCAGCCCCAGCATTTT. Protein: CASLLGTHSNQPQHF.

With regard to this clone: The germline gene is not matched at one end of the junction; a read error may be the cause. This chain links TRBV6-1 with TRBJ1-1; D not resolved. In germline, CDR1 is MNHNS, CDR2 SASEGT. The CDR3 runs 12 residues. In nucleotides, the CDR3 is TGTGCCAGCAGGGAAGGGAGTTTACAAGCTTTCTTT. Its protein product is CASREGSLQAFF.

The rearrangement links TRBV25-1 to TRBJ2-1; 13 bases align to TRBD2. This CDR3 is built from 16 residues. The V segment lost 3 bases and the J segment 15 bases; nucleotides outside the gene matches: 14. Germline V gene sequence: CDR1 MGHDK, CDR2 SYGVNS. This CDR3 is CASSDGLAGDRFSGFF. In nucleotides, the CDR3 is TGTGCCAGCAGTGATGGACTAGCGGGAGATCGGTTCTCAGGGTTCTTC.

The rearrangement uses TRBV6-5 and TRBJ2-4, with D maybe TRBD2 (6 bases). Trimming shortened V by 6 bases and J by 4 bases, and 10 bases separated the two germline ends. The CDR3 has 13 amino acids. Per germline, CDR1 MNHEY and CDR2 SVGAGI. The DNA for the CDR3 is TGTGCCAGCAGGCCGGCGGGGAAAAACATTCAGTACTTC. It codes for CASRPAGKNIQYF.

This clone was detected only a few times. Here the CDR3 DNA reads TGTGCCAGCACTGCACAGGGGCACTATGGCTACACCTTC. Translated: CASTAQGHYGYTF. V usage is TRBV6-6 and J usage is TRBJ1-2, with 7 bases that match TRBD1. The CDR3 runs 13 residues. With V trimmed by 7 bases and J by 3 bases, 5 bases remained unmatched. Germline CDR1 reads MNHNY; CDR2 reads SVGAGI (reference sequence).